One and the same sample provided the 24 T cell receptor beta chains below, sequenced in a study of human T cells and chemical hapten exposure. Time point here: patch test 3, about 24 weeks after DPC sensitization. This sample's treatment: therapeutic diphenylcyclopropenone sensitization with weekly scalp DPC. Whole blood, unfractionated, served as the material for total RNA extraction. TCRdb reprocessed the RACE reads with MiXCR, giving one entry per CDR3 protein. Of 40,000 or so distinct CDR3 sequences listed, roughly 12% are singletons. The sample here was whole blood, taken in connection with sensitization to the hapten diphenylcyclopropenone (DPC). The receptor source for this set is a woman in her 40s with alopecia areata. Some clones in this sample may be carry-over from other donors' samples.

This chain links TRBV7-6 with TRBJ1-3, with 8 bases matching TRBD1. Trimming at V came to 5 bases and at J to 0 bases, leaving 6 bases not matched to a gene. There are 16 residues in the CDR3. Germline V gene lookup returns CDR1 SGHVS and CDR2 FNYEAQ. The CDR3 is CASSPVTGASGNTIYF. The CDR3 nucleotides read TGTGCCAGCAGCCCAGTGACAGGGGCCTCTGGAAACACCATATATTTT.

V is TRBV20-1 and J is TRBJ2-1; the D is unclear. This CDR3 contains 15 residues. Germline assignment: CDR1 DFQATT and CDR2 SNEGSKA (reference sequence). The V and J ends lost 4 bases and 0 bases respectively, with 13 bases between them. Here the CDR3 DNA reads TGCAGTGCTAATCGCCCTATAAGCTCCTACAATGAGCAGTTCTTC. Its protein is CSANRPISSYNEQFF.

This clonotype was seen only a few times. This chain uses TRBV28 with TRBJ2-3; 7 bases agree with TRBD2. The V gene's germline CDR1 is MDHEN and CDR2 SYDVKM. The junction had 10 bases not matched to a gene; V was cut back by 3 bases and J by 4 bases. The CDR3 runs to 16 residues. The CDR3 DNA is TGTGCCAGCAGTTTCCCCCGGGAGGTTCTCGCAGATACGCAGTATTTT. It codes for CASSFPREVLADTQYF.

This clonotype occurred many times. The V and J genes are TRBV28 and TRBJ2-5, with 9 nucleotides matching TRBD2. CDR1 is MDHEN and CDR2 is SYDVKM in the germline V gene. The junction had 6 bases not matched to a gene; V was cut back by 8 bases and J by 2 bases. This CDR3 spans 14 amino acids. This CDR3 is CASGGGGGQETQYF. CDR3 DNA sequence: TGTGCCAGCGGAGGCGGGGGGGGACAAGAGACCCAGTACTTC.

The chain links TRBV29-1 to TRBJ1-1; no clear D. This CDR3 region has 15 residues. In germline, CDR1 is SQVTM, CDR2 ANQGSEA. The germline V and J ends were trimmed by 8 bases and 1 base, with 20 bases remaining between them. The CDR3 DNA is TGCAGCCCCGCGGGGATTTTGGGAGAGAACACTGAAGCTTTCTTT. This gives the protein CSPAGILGENTEAFF.

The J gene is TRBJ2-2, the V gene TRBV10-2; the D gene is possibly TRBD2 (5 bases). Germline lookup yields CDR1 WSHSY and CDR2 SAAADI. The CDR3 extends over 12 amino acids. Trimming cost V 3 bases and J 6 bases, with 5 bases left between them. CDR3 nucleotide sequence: TGCGCCAGCAGTGATAGCGCCGGGGAGCTGTTTTTT. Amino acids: CASSDSAGELFF.

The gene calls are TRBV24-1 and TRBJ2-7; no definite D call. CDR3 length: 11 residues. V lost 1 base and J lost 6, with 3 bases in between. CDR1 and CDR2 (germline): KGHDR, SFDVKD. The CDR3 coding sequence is TGTGCCACCAGTGATTTCTCCGAGCAGTACTTC. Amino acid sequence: CATSDFSEQYF.

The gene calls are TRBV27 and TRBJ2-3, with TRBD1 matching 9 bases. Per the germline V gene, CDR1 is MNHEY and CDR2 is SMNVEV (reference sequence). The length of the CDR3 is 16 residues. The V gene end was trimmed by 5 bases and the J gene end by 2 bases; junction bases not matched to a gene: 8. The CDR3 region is CASSHRDRVTTDTQYF. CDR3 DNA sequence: TGTGCCAGCAGTCACCGGGACAGGGTAACCACAGATACGCAGTATTTT.

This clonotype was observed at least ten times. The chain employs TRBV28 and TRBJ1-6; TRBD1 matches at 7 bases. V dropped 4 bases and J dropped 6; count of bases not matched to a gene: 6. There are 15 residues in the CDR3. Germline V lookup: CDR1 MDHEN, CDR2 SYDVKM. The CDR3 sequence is CASSSRQGINSPLHF. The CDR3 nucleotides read TGTGCCAGCAGTTCCCGACAGGGAATTAATTCACCCCTCCACTTT. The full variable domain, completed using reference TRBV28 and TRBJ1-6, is DVKVTQSSRYLVKRTGEKVFLECVQDMDHENMFWYRQDPGLGLRLIYFSYDVKMKEKGDIPEGYSVSREKKERFSLILESASTNQTSMYLCASSSRQGINSPLHFGNGTRLTVT.

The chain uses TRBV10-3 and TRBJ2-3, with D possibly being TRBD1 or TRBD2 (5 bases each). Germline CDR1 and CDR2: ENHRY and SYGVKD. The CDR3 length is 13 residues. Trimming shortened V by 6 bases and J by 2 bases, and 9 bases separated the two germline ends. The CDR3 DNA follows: TGTGCCATCAGCGGGACCGTCACAGATACGCAGTATTTT. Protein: CAISGTVTDTQYF.

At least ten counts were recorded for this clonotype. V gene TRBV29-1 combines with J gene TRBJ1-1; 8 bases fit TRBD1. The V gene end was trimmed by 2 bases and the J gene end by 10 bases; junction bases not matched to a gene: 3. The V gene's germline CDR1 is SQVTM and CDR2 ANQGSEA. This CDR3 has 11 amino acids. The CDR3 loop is CSVEQDRAAFF. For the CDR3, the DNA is TGCAGCGTTGAACAGGACAGGGCAGCTTTCTTT.

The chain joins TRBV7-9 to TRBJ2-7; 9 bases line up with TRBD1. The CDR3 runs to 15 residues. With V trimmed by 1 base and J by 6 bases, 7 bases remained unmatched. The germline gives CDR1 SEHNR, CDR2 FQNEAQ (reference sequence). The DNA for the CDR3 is TGTGCCAGCAGCTTAGGGGGACAGGGCATGGGCGAGCAGTACTTC. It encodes CASSLGGQGMGEQYF.

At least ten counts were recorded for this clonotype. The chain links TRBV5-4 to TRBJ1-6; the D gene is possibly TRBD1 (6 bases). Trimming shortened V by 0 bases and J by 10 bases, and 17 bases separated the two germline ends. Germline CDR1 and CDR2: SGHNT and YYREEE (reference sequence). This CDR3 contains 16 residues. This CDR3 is CASSLGGAGPRSPLHF. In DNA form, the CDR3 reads TGTGCCAGCAGCTTGGGGGGGGCAGGCCCGAGGTCACCCCTCCACTTT.

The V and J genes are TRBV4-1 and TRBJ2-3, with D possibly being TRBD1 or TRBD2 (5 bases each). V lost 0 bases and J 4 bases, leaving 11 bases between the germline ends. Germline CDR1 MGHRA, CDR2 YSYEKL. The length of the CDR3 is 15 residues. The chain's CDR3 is CASSQEPQGPDTQYF. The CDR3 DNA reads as TGCGCCAGCAGCCAAGAACCGCAGGGACCAGATACGCAGTATTTT.

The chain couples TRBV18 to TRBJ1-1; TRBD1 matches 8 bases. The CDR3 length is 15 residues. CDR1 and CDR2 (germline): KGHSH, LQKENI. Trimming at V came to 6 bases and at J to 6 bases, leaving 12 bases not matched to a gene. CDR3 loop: CASSRWTGLNAEAFF. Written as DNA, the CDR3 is TGTGCCAGCTCTCGATGGACAGGGCTTAACGCTGAAGCTTTCTTT.

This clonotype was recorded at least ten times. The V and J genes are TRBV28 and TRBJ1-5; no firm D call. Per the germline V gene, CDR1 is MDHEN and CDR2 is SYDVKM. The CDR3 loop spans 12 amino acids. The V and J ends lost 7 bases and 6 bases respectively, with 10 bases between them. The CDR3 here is CASTDVGQPQHF. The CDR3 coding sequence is TGTGCCAGCACAGATGTTGGTCAGCCCCAGCATTTT. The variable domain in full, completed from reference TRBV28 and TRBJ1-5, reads DVKVTQSSRYLVKRTGEKVFLECVQDMDHENMFWYRQDPGLGLRLIYFSYDVKMKEKGDIPEGYSVSREKKERFSLILESASTNQTSMYLCASTDVGQPQHFGDGTRLSIL.

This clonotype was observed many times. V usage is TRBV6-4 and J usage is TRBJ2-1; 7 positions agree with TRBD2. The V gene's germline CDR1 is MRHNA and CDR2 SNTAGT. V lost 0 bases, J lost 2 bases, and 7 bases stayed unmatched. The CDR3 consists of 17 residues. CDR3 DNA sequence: TGTGCCAGCAGTGACTCGGGGGGGGGTACCCCCTACAATGAGCAGTTCTTC. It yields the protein CASSDSGGGTPYNEQFF.

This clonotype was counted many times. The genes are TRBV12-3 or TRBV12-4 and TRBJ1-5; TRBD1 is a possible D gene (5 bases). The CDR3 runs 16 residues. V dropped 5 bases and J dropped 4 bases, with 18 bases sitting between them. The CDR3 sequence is CASSPGTTRGNQPQHF. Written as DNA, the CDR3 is TGTGCCAGCAGTCCCGGGACTACACGGGGGAATCAGCCCCAGCATTTT.

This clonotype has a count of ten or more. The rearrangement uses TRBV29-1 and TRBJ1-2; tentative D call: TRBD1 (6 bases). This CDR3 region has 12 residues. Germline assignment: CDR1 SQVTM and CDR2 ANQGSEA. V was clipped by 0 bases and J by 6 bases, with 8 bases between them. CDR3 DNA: TGCAGCGTTGAAGACAACAGGGATGGCTACACCTTC. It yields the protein CSVEDNRDGYTF.

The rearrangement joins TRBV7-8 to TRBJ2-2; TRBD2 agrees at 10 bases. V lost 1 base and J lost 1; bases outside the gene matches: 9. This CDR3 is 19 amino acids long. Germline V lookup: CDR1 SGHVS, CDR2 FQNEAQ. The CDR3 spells CASSLGRAGGPRNTGELFF. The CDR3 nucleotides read TGTGCCAGCAGCTTAGGACGAGCGGGAGGGCCCCGGAACACCGGGGAGCTGTTTTTT.

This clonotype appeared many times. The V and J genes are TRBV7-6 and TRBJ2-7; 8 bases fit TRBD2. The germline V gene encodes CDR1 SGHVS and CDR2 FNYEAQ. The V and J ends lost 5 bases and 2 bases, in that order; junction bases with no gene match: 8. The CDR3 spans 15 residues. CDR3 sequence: CASSPYLREAYEQYF. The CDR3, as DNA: TGTGCCAGCAGCCCCTACTTGCGGGAGGCCTACGAGCAGTACTTC. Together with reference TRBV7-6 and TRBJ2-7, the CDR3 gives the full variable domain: GAGVSQSPRYKVTKRGQDVALRCDPISGHVSLYWYRQALGQGPEFLTYFNYEAQQDKSGLPNDRFSAERPEGSISTLTIQRTEQRDSAMYRCASSPYLREAYEQYFGPGTRLTVT.

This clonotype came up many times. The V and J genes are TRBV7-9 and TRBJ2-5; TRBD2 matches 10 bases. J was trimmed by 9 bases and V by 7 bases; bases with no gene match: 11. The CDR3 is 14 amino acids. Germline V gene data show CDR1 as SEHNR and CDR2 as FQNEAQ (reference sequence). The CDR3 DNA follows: TGTGCCAGCACCAAAAGGGCTAGCGGGAGCTCCCAGTACTTC. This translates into CASTKRASGSSQYF.

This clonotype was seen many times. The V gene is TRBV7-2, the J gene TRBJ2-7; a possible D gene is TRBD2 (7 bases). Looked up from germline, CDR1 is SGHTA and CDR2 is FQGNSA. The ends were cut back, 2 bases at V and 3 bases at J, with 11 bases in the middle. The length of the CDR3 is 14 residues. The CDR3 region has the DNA TGTGCCAGCAGCTTAAGGGGGGGCCGCTACGAGCAGTACTTC. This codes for CASSLRGGRYEQYF.

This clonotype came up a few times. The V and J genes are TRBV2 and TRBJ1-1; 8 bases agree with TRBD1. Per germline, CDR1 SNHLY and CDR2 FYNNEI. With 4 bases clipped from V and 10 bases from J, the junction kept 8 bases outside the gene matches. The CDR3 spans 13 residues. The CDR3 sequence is CASSGQGIGVAFF. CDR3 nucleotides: TGTGCCAGCAGTGGACAGGGGATTGGTGTAGCTTTCTTT.